This T cell receptor beta chain was identified during a study of blood T cell repertoires in COVID-19. This CDR3 comprises 17 residues. With 7 bases removed from V and 6 bases from J, the gap between germline ends came to 25 bases. Germline values: CDR1 WSHSY, CDR2 SAAADI. Study processing details: Cell counts per sample came from amplifying reference gene primers. Measured with immunoSEQ multiplex PCR; TCRdb has only the in-frame clones, and not every one. That table gives V, J and clone size, and the DNA gave D and trimming. The sample consists of over 100,000 clones, approximately 74% of them appearing once.

The chain combines TRBV10-2 with TRBJ1-5; perhaps TRBD1 as D (5 bases). What was sequenced was peripheral blood. This TCR derives from a woman in her 70s with acute or convalescent COVID-19. The CDR3 loop reads CASTQTASGIEGQPQHF. The DNA for the CDR3 is TGCGCCAGCACTCAGACAGCTTCGGGCATAGAAGGTCAGCCCCAGCATTTT.